This TCR beta chain originates from a study of T cell clonotyping in hematopoietic cell transplantation. Details on this clone: Its antigen is unidentified.

The time point is: recipient sample about 28 days before transplant, after cytoreduction. Blood collection times were about day -28 and days 30, 100, 180 posttransplant. Germline V gene sequence: CDR1 MNHEY, CDR2 SVGAGI. This CDR3 region has 14 residues. V was clipped by 1 base and J by 6 bases, with 13 bases between them. Sequencing was performed with immunoSEQ multiplex PCR; in TCRdb, only in-frame clones are kept and a portion is missing. The table lists 20,000 or so clones, roughly 88% of them singletons. General study results and limits: Broader posttransplant TCR repertoire diversity was predicted by graft donor and pretransplant recipient Inverse Simpson Index values. After transplant, recipient diversity fell while pathologically expanded clonotypes grew through day 180.

The TCR sequence derives from a man aged 18-30 years with biphenotypic leukemia. Some clones in this sample may be carry-over from other donors' samples. The chain employs TRBV6-5 and TRBJ2-7; D may be TRBD1 or TRBD2 (5 bases each). Here the sequenced sample was peripheral blood mononuclear cells, taken before stem cell transplant. CDR3: CASSYFDGGPEQYF. In DNA, the CDR3 is TGTGCCAGCAGTTACTTCGATGGGGGTCCCGAGCAGTACTTC.